This T cell receptor (beta chain) comes out of a study of CD8+ T cells in alopecia areata. After isolation, RNA underwent reverse transcription to generate cDNA as the sequencing template. The assay was immunoSEQ multiplex PCR, and TCRdb's table has in-frame clones only and misses some. This sample has roughly 210,000 clones; around two fifths occur once, and the top ten carry around 2.8%. This CDR3 region has 15 residues. The V gene end was trimmed by 1 base and the J gene end by 6 bases; junction bases not matched to a gene: 3. Germline lookup yields CDR1 SGHAT and CDR2 FQNNGV. Treatment meaning: oral pan-JAK inhibitor, 5-10 mg twice daily.

The sample in question was CD4+ T cells sorted from blood, obtained at approximately week 37, from a patient treated with tofacitinib. The clonotype comes from a human donor with alopecia areata. J is TRBJ2-6 and V is TRBV11-2; 7 nucleotides match TRBD1. The DNA of the CDR3 is TGTGCCAGCAGCTTAGGACAGGGCTTGGCCAACGTCCTGACTTTC. Its translation: CASSLGQGLANVLTF.